This TCR beta chain was profiled in a study of Graves' ophthalmopathy and Graves' hyperthyroidism. Overall study context: Blood was drawn at initial diagnosis, before any treatment.

Out of around 9.7 ml of fresh peripheral blood, PBMCs were obtained. Germline V gene data show CDR1 as MNHEY and CDR2 as SMNVEV (reference sequence). This CDR3 has 16 amino acids. With 0 bases removed from V and 7 bases from J, the gap between germline ends came to 19 bases. Amplification of TCR beta CDR3 regions used RNA transcripts. Amplification began with first-round RT-PCR using HTBI primers, then second-round multiplex PCR was performed. TCRdb re-analysed the multiplex PCR reads in MiXCR, keeping a single row per CDR3 protein. This table has 150,000 or so distinct CDR3 sequences, more than 30% appearing once. In its sample, this clonotype was seen many times.

The TCR was taken from a woman aged 35 to 49 with Graves' ophthalmopathy. Sequencing was carried out using peripheral blood. The chain uses TRBV27 and TRBJ2-7; tentative D call: TRBD1 (5 bases). This CDR3 is CASSLSRGRVGVEQYF. The CDR3 nucleotides are TGTGCCAGCAGTTTATCTCGTGGCAGGGTTGGAGTAGAGCAGTACTTC.